Below, 9 T cell receptor beta chains from the same sample are listed, as sequenced in a study of cytomegalovirus exposure and HLA in healthy donors. This PCR relied on a set of 60 Vbeta primers and 13 Jbeta primers. Sequencing used immunoSEQ multiplex PCR; TCRdb keeps in-frame clones, though not all of them. This table has tens of thousands of clones, over 60% appearing once. Sequenced sample: PBMCs. These TCRs come from a middle-aged man in good health and CMV-seronegative.

V gene TRBV5-6 combines with J gene TRBJ1-3; TRBD1 is a possible D gene (5 bases). Trimming stripped 4 bases from V and 1 base from J, with 15 bases between. Looked up from germline, CDR1 is SGHDT and CDR2 is YYEEEE. The length of the CDR3 is 16 residues. The CDR3 sequence is CASSIDRGSSGNTIYF. The CDR3 bases are TGTGCCAGCAGCATAGACCGGGGGTCGTCTGGAAACACCATATATTTT.

The chain is built from TRBV6-6 and TRBJ2-1, with 9 bases aligning to TRBD1. V gave up 6 bases and J gave up 6 bases; unmatched junction bases: 9. Germline V gene lookup returns CDR1 MNHNY and CDR2 SVGAGI (reference sequence). This CDR3 has 15 residues. DNA of the CDR3: TGTGCCAGCAGCCAGGGGACAGGGAGGTTCAATGAGCAGTTCTTC. Translating it yields CASSQGTGRFNEQFF.

The rearrangement uses TRBV6-1 and TRBJ1-2, with a tentative D call TRBD1 (5 bases). Germline V lookup: CDR1 MNHNS, CDR2 SASEGT. This CDR3 spans 15 amino acids. V was pared by 1 base and J by 6 bases, with 15 bases between. The CDR3, as DNA: TGTGCCAGCAGTGAAGGGGGAGGGGTGTGGGATGGCTACACCTTC. It translates to CASSEGGGVWDGYTF.

The V and J genes are TRBV4-2 and TRBJ1-2; the D is unclear. Trimming took 0 bases from V and 8 from J, leaving 22 bases between them. There are 17 residues in the CDR3. CDR1 is LGHNA and CDR2 is YNFKEQ in the germline V gene. The CDR3 DNA follows: TGTGCCAGCAGCCAAGATCCCCAAGGGCAGAGACTATCCGGCTACACCTTC. This gives the protein CASSQDPQGQRLSGYTF.

This chain joins TRBV5-6 and TRBJ2-7, with D uncertain. Trimming left V 4 bases short and J 3 bases short, with 14 bases between. The CDR3 is made up of 14 amino acids. Germline CDR1 and CDR2: SGHDT and YYEEEE. The CDR3, as DNA: TGTGCCAGCAGCCGCGGTGGTAGGCTCTACGAGCAGTACTTC. It codes for CASSRGGRLYEQYF.

The chain has TRBV19 and TRBJ2-1; 7 nucleotides align to TRBD1. This CDR3 comprises 15 residues. V shed 6 bases and J 6 bases; nucleotides not matched to a gene: 11. Per the germline V gene, CDR1 is LNHDA and CDR2 is SQIVND (reference sequence). Here the CDR3 DNA reads TGTGCCAGTAGCATCGACAGGGCGGTTTTCAATGAGCAGTTCTTC. The encoded protein is CASSIDRAVFNEQFF.

The gene calls are TRBV7-9 and TRBJ1-2; D perhaps matches TRBD1 (5 bases). The germline gives CDR1 SEHNR, CDR2 FQNEAQ (reference sequence). This CDR3 contains 13 residues. The V gene lost 0 bases and the J gene lost 8 bases, with 10 bases spanning the gap. CDR3 in DNA: TGTGCCAGCAGCTTAGCGAAGGGGCTCGGCTACACCTTC. Protein: CASSLAKGLGYTF.

This chain links TRBV6-1 with TRBJ1-5; TRBD1 might be the D (6 bases). From germline, CDR1 is MNHNS and CDR2 SASEGT. Trimming cost V 8 bases and J 5 bases, with 13 bases left between them. CDR3 length: 13 residues. As DNA, the CDR3 is TGTGCCAGCTCGGACAGAAACGATCAGCCCCAGCATTTT. Its protein product is CASSDRNDQPQHF.

This rearrangement joins TRBV11-2 to TRBJ2-1; tentatively, D is TRBD2 (6 bases). This CDR3 spans 15 amino acids. Trimming cost V 6 bases and J 4 bases, with 16 bases left between them. Germline CDR1 and CDR2: SGHAT and FQNNGV. For the CDR3, the DNA is TGTGCCAGCAGAGCTAGCGACCGAGGGTACAATGAGCAGTTCTTC. Translated: CASRASDRGYNEQFF. The full variable domain, in which reference TRBV11-2 and TRBJ2-1 provide the parts outside the CDR3, is EAGVAQSPRYKIIEKRQSVAFWCNPISGHATLYWYQQILGQGPKLLIQFQNNGVVDDSQLPKDRFSAERLKGVDSTLKIQPAKLEDSAVYLCASRASDRGYNEQFFGPGTRLTVL.